These 26 T cell receptor beta chains share one sample of origin, sequenced in a study of cytomegalovirus exposure and HLA in healthy donors. It was with 60 Vbeta and 13 Jbeta primers that the PCR ran. Only in-frame clones appear in the TCRdb table, and some are missing; sequencing was by immunoSEQ multiplex PCR. The sample has fewer than 200,000 clones; roughly 90% are singletons. The sequencing input was PBMCs. These receptors came from a boy between 2 and 10 years old in good health and CMV-seronegative.

The V and J genes are TRBV14 and TRBJ2-5; maybe TRBD2 (6 bases). The germline V and J ends were trimmed by 1 base and 2 bases, with 20 bases remaining between them. CDR3 length equals 18 residues. CDR1 is SGHDN, CDR2 FVKESK, per germline. CDR3 coding DNA: TGTGCCAGCAGCCAAGGGGAATGGAGGGATTTGGGGCAAGAGACCCAGTACTTC. Encoded protein: CASSQGEWRDLGQETQYF.

This clone was detected once. The chain uses TRBV28 and TRBJ1-1; 9 positions agree with TRBD1. Trimming cost V 3 bases and J 5 bases; bases outside gene matches: 10. The CDR3 spans 16 residues. Germline values: CDR1 MDHEN, CDR2 SYDVKM. CDR3 loop: CASSFFPQGAQTEAFF. CDR3 DNA sequence: TGTGCCAGCAGTTTTTTTCCACAGGGGGCGCAGACTGAAGCTTTCTTT.

This sequence joins TRBV9 and TRBJ1-2; D possibly corresponds to TRBD1 (6 bases). Germline V CDR1 and CDR2: SGDLS, YYNGEE. The V end lost 0 bases, the J end lost 0 bases, and 21 bases lay between the germline ends. The CDR3 length is 19 residues. CDR3 nucleotide sequence: TGTGCCAGCAGCGTAGCGCACAATAACCAGGGGCGCCCTAACTATGGCTACACCTTC. Translating it yields CASSVAHNNQGRPNYGYTF.

CDR3 sequence (DNA): TGTGCCTGGAGTGAAGCAGGGCTCGAACAGCCCCAGCATTTT. Amino acids: CAWSEAGLEQPQHF. This chain uses TRBV30 with TRBJ1-5; tentatively, D is TRBD1 (5 bases). The CDR3 runs to 14 residues. Germline values: CDR1 GTSNPN, CDR2 SVGIG (reference sequence). Trimming shortened V by 1 base and J by 7 bases, and 14 bases separated the two germline ends. Looking up the rest from reference TRBV30 and TRBJ1-5 gives the full variable domain: SQTIHQWPATLVQPVGSPLSLECTVEGTSNPNLYWYRQAAGRGLQLLFYSVGIGQISSEVPQNLSASRPQDRQFILSSKKLLLSDSGFYLCAWSEAGLEQPQHFGDGTRLSIL.

The chain uses TRBV5-8 and TRBJ1-5; 12 bases line up with TRBD1. CDR1 is SGHTS, CDR2 YDEGEE, per germline. The CDR3 is 17 amino acids. V lost 4 bases to trimming and J lost 6 bases; unmatched junction nucleotides: 11. This CDR3 reads CASSNAPGQGAFQPQHF. The CDR3 region has the DNA TGTGCCAGCAGCAACGCCCCGGGACAGGGGGCTTTTCAGCCCCAGCATTTT.

Concerning this clone itself: Since no conserved phenylalanine or tryptophan closes the CDR3, a read error is the likely cause. The limits of the CDR3 on the DNA are not certain, so only TCRdb's listed CDR3 is given. This rearrangement joins TRBV4-1 to TRBJ2-7; TRBD1, as called in the table, went unchecked against the DNA. Germline CDR1 MGHRA, CDR2 YSYEKL. The CDR3 adds up to 11 amino acids, both ends counted. The CDR3: CASSQVLQGGS.

The rearrangement links TRBV6-1 to TRBJ1-2; 8 nucleotides align to TRBD1. Per germline, CDR1 MNHNS and CDR2 SASEGT. This CDR3 has 16 amino acids. V lost 4 bases and J lost 4; bases outside the gene matches: 11. The CDR3 DNA is TGTGCCAGCAGTGGAGACAGGGGTTTTGCGAGCTATGGCTACACCTTC. This translates into CASSGDRGFASYGYTF.

This clone appeared a few times. The V call is TRBV7-9, the J call TRBJ1-4; a weak D match, TRBD1 (6 bases). The CDR3 has 14 amino acids. V lost 4 bases to trimming and J lost 7 bases, with 13 bases between them. The germline V gene has CDR1 SEHNR and CDR2 FQNEAQ (reference sequence). The CDR3 protein is CASSSSGEGEKLFF. Written as DNA, the CDR3 is TGTGCCAGCAGCTCCTCAGGGGAGGGTGAAAAACTGTTTTTT. The full variable domain, rest sourced from reference TRBV7-9 and TRBJ1-4, is DTGVSQNPRHKITKRGQNVTFRCDPISEHNRLYWYRQTLGQGPEFLTYFQNEAQLEKSRLLSDRFSAERPKGSFSTLEIQRTEQGDSAMYLCASSSSGEGEKLFFGSGTQLSVL.

This clone has more than one count but fewer than ten. The rearrangement uses TRBV5-1 and TRBJ1-3, with D tentatively TRBD1 (6 bases). From germline, CDR1 is SGHRS and CDR2 YFSETQ. V lost 4 bases and J 0 bases, leaving 14 bases between the germline ends. The CDR3 covers 16 residues. CDR3 sequence (DNA): TGCGCCAGCAGCAGAAATGACAGGAACTCTGGAAACACCATATATTTT. It encodes CASSRNDRNSGNTIYF.

The rearrangement joins TRBV28 to TRBJ1-2, with a weak D call TRBD1 (5 bases). This CDR3 is built from 14 residues. CDR1 MDHEN and CDR2 SYDVKM come from the germline V gene. The ends were cut back, 4 bases at V and 8 bases at J, with 17 bases in the middle. The CDR3 loop reads CASSSSPAGYGYTF. The CDR3 coding sequence is TGTGCCAGCAGTTCTTCCCCTGCAGGGTACGGCTACACCTTC.

This sequence joins TRBV19 and TRBJ2-1; 7 positions match TRBD2. The J segment lost 1 base and the V segment lost 3 bases, leaving 0 bases of the junction unmatched. CDR3 length equals 14 residues. Germline CDR1 LNHDA, CDR2 SQIVND (reference sequence). CDR3 sequence: CASSMGGSYNEQFF. The CDR3 DNA is TGTGCCAGTAGTATGGGGGGGTCCTACAATGAGCAGTTCTTC.

This sequence joins TRBV4-1 and TRBJ2-1, with 12 bases matching TRBD1. The CDR3 contains 15 residues. The J segment lost 8 bases and the V segment lost 5 bases, leaving 7 bases of the junction unmatched. CDR1 MGHRA and CDR2 YSYEKL come from the germline V gene. The DNA for the CDR3 is TGCGCCAGCAGCTCCCCCGGGACAGGGGGCGATGAGCAGTTCTTC. It translates to CASSSPGTGGDEQFF.

The gene calls are TRBV5-1 and TRBJ2-1; D remains unclear. Germline V gene data show CDR1 as SGHRS and CDR2 as YFSETQ. The CDR3 spans 14 residues. Trimming removed 0 bases from V and 3 bases from J, with 7 bases in between. The CDR3 nucleotides read TGCGCCAGCAGCTTGGCGGCAGGCTACAATGAGCAGTTCTTC. This gives the protein CASSLAAGYNEQFF.

This chain uses TRBV2 with TRBJ2-1, with 12 positions matching TRBD2. The CDR3 is 17 residues long. J gave up 3 bases and V 5 bases, and 8 bases lay outside the gene matches. CDR1 is SNHLY and CDR2 is FYNNEI in the germline V gene. The CDR3 spells CASSKTGLAGLYNEQFF. CDR3 bases: TGTGCCAGCAGTAAAACGGGACTAGCGGGCCTCTACAATGAGCAGTTCTTC. Full variable domain (remainder filled in from reference TRBV2 and TRBJ2-1): EPEVTQTPSHQVTQMGQEVILRCVPISNHLYFYWYRQILGQKVEFLVSFYNNEISEKSEIFDDQFSVERPDGSNFTLKIRSTKLEDSAMYFCASSKTGLAGLYNEQFFGPGTRLTVL.

The rearrangement joins TRBV6-5 to TRBJ1-2, with TRBD1 as a possible D gene (6 bases). The CDR3 length is 13 residues. Germline CDR1 reads MNHEY; CDR2 reads SVGAGI. Trimming removed 6 bases at V and 4 bases at J, with 12 bases between. The CDR3 sequence is CASSTGSSYGYTF. CDR3 DNA sequence: TGTGCCAGCAGCACAGGGTCGAGCTATGGCTACACCTTC.

This rearrangement joins TRBV10-1 to TRBJ2-5, with D tentatively TRBD1 (5 bases). The CDR3 has 14 residues. The V end lost 0 bases, the J end lost 2 bases, and 7 bases lay between the germline ends. CDR1 and CDR2 from the germline V gene are WNHNN and SYGVQD (reference sequence). The CDR3 region is CASSESGPQETQYF. CDR3 nucleotide sequence: TGCGCCAGCAGTGAGTCGGGGCCGCAAGAGACCCAGTACTTC.

In its sample, this clone was seen a few times. The chain recombines TRBV4-1 with TRBJ2-6; D unclear. V lost 1 base and J 0 bases, leaving 10 bases between the germline ends. The CDR3 has 17 amino acids. Germline V lookup: CDR1 MGHRA, CDR2 YSYEKL. DNA of the CDR3: TGCGCCAGCAGCCAAGTTTTACGGTCCTCTGGGGCCAACGTCCTGACTTTC. This gives the protein CASSQVLRSSGANVLTF.

This chain uses TRBV5-8 with TRBJ2-5; 8 bases map to TRBD2. Germline loops: CDR1 SGHTS, CDR2 YDEGEE. This CDR3 is built from 15 residues. Trimming at V came to 4 bases and at J to 4 bases, leaving 9 bases not matched to a gene. CDR3 sequence reads: CASSESAGEGETQYF. For the CDR3, the DNA is TGTGCCAGCAGCGAATCAGCGGGAGAGGGAGAGACCCAGTACTTC.

The rearrangement uses TRBV7-9 and TRBJ2-2, with D possibly matching TRBD2 (7 bases). V was clipped by 5 bases and J by 4 bases, with 17 bases between them. This CDR3 comprises 16 residues. Per germline, CDR1 SEHNR and CDR2 FQNEAQ (reference sequence). CDR3 sequence: CASSGGDTSITGELFF. The CDR3 DNA reads as TGTGCCAGCAGCGGGGGGGACACCAGTATCACCGGGGAGCTGTTTTTT. The whole variable domain, remainder taken from reference TRBV7-9 and TRBJ2-2, is DTGVSQNPRHKITKRGQNVTFRCDPISEHNRLYWYRQTLGQGPEFLTYFQNEAQLEKSRLLSDRFSAERPKGSFSTLEIQRTEQGDSAMYLCASSGGDTSITGELFFGEGSRLTVL.

The chain uses TRBV5-4 and TRBJ2-3; D not certain. This CDR3 has 16 residues. V lost 1 base and J lost 0, with 12 bases in between. Germline assignment: CDR1 SGHNT and CDR2 YYREEE (reference sequence). This chain's CDR3 is CASSLSSGRSTDTQYF. The CDR3 DNA reads as TGTGCCAGCAGCTTGAGTTCGGGTAGAAGCACAGATACGCAGTATTTT.

The V gene is TRBV9, the J gene TRBJ2-2, with 8 bases fitting TRBD1. Trimming took 7 bases from V and 7 from J; bases not matched to a gene: 6. The germline V gene encodes CDR1 SGDLS and CDR2 YYNGEE. The CDR3 spans 13 residues. CDR3 amino acids: CASLTGDIGELFF. CDR3 bases: TGTGCCAGCTTGACAGGGGATATCGGGGAGCTGTTTTTT.

This clone occurred a few times. CDR3 bases: TGTGCCAGCAGGAGGACAGGCAATTCACCCCTCCACTTT. As protein: CASRRTGNSPLHF. The genes are TRBV6-5 and TRBJ1-6, with 7 bases that match TRBD1. Looked up from germline, CDR1 is MNHEY and CDR2 is SVGAGI. The CDR3 extends over 13 amino acids. V lost 6 bases to trimming and J lost 7 bases; unmatched junction nucleotides: 3.

This clone was observed once. The V and J genes are TRBV18 and TRBJ2-2, with D hard to call. Germline CDR1 KGHSH, CDR2 LQKENI. V dropped 5 bases and J dropped 7 bases, with 17 bases sitting between them. The CDR3 has 15 amino acids. CDR3 DNA sequence: TGTGCCAGCTCAACCACTTCAAAATCGGGCGGGGAGCTGTTTTTT. Translated, it gives CASSTTSKSGGELFF.

The chain carries TRBV29-1 and TRBJ1-2; D may be TRBD1 (5 bases). Germline V gene data show CDR1 as SQVTM and CDR2 as ANQGSEA. With 7 bases removed from V and 0 bases from J, the gap between germline ends came to 21 bases. The CDR3 sequence is 16 residues long. CDR3 protein: CSDRGTTDFPNYGYTF. CDR3 DNA: TGCAGCGACCGAGGTACGACAGACTTTCCTAACTATGGCTACACCTTC.

The V gene is TRBV7-9, the J gene TRBJ2-5; 9 positions agree with TRBD1. The ends lost 2 bases at V and 5 bases at J; junction bases unmatched: 3. Germline CDR1 SEHNR, CDR2 FQNEAQ (reference sequence). The CDR3 runs 14 residues. The CDR3 spells CASSLSGTGETQYF. DNA for the CDR3: TGTGCCAGCAGCTTATCCGGGACAGGGGAGACCCAGTACTTC.

The rearrangement joins TRBV9 to TRBJ1-4; 7 bases are shared with TRBD1. Germline V gives CDR1 SGDLS, CDR2 YYNGEE. The V segment lost 4 bases and the J segment 8 bases; nucleotides outside the gene matches: 8. CDR3 size: 14 residues. The CDR3 bases are TGTGCCAGCAGCCCACGACAGGGACTGGAAAAACTGTTTTTT. Translated, it gives CASSPRQGLEKLFF.